The present T cell receptor beta chain was sequenced within a study of cytomegalovirus exposure and HLA in healthy donors. Study-wide findings and caveats: Sequence variants that were highly shared formed a cluster that was likely a sequencing artifact.

A word on this clone: The target antigen is unknown.

After removal of 4 bases from V and 4 bases from J, the junction contained 8 bases not matched to a gene. CDR1 and CDR2 (germline): GTSNPN, SVGIG (reference sequence). This CDR3 has 14 residues. Healthy bone marrow donors made up the cohort. The PCR made use of 60 Vbeta and 13 Jbeta primers. The assay was immunoSEQ multiplex PCR, and TCRdb's table has in-frame clones only and misses some. The sample contains roughly 190,000 clones, 78% of which appear only once. V and J are TRBV30 and TRBJ1-1, with TRBD1 identical over 8 bases. Sequenced input: PBMCs. The sequence was obtained from a woman in her twenties or thirties in good health and CMV-seropositive. Written as DNA, the CDR3 is TGTGCCTGGATCCGGCAGGGGGCGGTCACTGAAGCTTTCTTT. This encodes CAWIRQGAVTEAFF.